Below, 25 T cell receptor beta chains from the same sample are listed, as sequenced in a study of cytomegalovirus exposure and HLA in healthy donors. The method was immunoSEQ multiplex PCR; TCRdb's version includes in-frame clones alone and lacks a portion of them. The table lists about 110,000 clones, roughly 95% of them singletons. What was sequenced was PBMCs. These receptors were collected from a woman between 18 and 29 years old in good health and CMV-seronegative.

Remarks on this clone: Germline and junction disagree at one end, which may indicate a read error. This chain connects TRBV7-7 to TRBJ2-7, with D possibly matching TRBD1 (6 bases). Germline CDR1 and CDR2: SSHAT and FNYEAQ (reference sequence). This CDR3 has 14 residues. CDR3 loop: CASSLTDSSYEQYF. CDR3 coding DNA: TGTGCTAGCAGCTTAACGGACAGCTCCTACGAGCAGTACTTC.

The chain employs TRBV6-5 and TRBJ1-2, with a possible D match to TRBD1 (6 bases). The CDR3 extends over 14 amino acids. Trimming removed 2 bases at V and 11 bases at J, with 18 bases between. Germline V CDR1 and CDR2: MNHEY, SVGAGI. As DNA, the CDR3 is TGTGCCAGCAGTTACCGATGGACGGACAGCTCGTACACCTTC. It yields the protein CASSYRWTDSSYTF.

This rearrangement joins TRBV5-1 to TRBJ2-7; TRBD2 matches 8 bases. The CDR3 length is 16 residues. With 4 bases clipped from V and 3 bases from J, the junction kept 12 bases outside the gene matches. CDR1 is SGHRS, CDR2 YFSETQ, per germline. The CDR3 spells CASSQAGGAVFYEQYF. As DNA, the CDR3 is TGCGCCAGCAGCCAAGCCGGGGGGGCGGTCTTCTACGAGCAGTACTTC. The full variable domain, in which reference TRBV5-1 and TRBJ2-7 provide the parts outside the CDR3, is KAGVTQTPRYLIKTRGQQVTLSCSPISGHRSVSWYQQTPGQGLQFLFEYFSETQRNKGNFPGRFSGRQFSNSRSEMNVSTLELGDSALYLCASSQAGGAVFYEQYFGPGTRLTVT.

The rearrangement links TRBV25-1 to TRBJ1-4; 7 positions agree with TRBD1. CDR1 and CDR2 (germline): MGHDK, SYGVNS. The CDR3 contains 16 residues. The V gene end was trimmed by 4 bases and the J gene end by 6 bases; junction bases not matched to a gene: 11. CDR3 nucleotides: TGTGCCAGCAGTGCCAGTTCCGGGACAGTCGATGAAAAACTGTTTTTT. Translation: CASSASSGTVDEKLFF. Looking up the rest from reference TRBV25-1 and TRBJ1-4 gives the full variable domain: EADIYQTPRYLVIGTGKKITLECSQTMGHDKMYWYQQDPGMELHLIHYSYGVNSTEKGDLSSESTVSRIRTEHFPLTLESARPSHTSQYLCASSASSGTVDEKLFFGSGTQLSVL.

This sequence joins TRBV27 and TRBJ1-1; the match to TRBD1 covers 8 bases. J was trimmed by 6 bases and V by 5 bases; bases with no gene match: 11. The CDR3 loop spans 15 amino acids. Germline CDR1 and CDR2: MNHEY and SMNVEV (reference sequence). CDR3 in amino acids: CASSPRQGLRAEAFF. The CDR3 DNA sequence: TGTGCCAGCAGTCCCCGACAGGGGTTGAGGGCTGAAGCTTTCTTT.

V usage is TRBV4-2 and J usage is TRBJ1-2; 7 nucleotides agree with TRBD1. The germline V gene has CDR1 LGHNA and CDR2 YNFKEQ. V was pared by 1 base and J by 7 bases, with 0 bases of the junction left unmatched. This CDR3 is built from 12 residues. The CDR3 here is CASSQGQGGYTF. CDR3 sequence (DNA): TGTGCCAGCAGCCAAGGACAGGGTGGCTACACCTTC.

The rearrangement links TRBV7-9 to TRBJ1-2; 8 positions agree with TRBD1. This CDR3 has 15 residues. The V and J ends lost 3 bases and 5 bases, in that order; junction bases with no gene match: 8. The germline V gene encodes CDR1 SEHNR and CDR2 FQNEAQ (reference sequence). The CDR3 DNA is TGTGCCAGCAGCTTCGGACAGGGTGTAACTTATGGCTACACCTTC. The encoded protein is CASSFGQGVTYGYTF.

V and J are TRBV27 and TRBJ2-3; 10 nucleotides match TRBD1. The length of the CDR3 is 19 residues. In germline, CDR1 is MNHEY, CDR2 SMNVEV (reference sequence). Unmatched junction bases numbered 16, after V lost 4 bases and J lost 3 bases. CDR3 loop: CASSSVPGQGFVWTDTQYF. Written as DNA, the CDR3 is TGTGCCAGCAGTTCAGTGCCGGGACAGGGGTTTGTTTGGACAGATACGCAGTATTTT.

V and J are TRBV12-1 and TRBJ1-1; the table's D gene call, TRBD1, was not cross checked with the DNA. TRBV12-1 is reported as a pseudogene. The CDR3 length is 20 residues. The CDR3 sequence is CASSFSPRTGTGGTNTEAFF. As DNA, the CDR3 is TGTGCCAGCAGCTTTTCACCCCGTACCGGGACAGGGGGCACGAACACTGAAGCTTTCTTT.

CDR3: CSVEVVDRSFYGYTF. The DNA for the CDR3 is TGCAGCGTTGAAGTCGTTGACAGGAGCTTCTATGGCTACACCTTC. V gene TRBV29-1 combines with J gene TRBJ1-2, with a weak D call TRBD1 (6 bases). V shed 1 base and J shed 4 bases, with 16 bases lying between them. This CDR3 spans 15 amino acids. CDR1 and CDR2 from the germline V gene are SQVTM and ANQGSEA.

The CDR3 reads CASSMVNQGFGSYEQYF. CDR3 nucleotides: TGCGCCAGCAGCATGGTGAACCAGGGGTTTGGATCCTACGAGCAGTACTTC. This chain uses TRBV5-1 with TRBJ2-7; TRBD1 is a possible D gene (6 bases). The CDR3 totals 17 residues. From germline, CDR1 is SGHRS and CDR2 YFSETQ. Trimming stripped 4 bases from V and 1 base from J, with 21 bases between. Combining the CDR3 with reference TRBV5-1 and TRBJ2-7 gives the whole variable domain KAGVTQTPRYLIKTRGQQVTLSCSPISGHRSVSWYQQTPGQGLQFLFEYFSETQRNKGNFPGRFSGRQFSNSRSEMNVSTLELGDSALYLCASSMVNQGFGSYEQYFGPGTRLTVT.

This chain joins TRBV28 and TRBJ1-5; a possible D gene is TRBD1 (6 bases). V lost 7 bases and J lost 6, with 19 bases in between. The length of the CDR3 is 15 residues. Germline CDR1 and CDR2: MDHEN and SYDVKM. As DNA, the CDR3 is TGTGCCAGCAATGACCTAGACAGGCAGGTTCAGCCCCAGCATTTT. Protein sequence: CASNDLDRQVQPQHF.

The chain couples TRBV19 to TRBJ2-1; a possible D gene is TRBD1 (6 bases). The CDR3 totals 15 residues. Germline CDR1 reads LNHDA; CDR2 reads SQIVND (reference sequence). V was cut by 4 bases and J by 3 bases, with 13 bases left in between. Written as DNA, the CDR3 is TGTGCCAGTAGTAAGGGGACACAACGCTACAATGAGCAGTTCTTC. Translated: CASSKGTQRYNEQFF.

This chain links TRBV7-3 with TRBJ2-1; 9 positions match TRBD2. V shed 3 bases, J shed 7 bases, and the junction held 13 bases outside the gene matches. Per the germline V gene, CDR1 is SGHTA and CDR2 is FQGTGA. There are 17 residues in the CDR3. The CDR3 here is CASSFGPAGGPTNEQFF. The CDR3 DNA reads TGTGCCAGCAGCTTCGGCCCGGCGGGGGGGCCAACAAATGAGCAGTTCTTC.

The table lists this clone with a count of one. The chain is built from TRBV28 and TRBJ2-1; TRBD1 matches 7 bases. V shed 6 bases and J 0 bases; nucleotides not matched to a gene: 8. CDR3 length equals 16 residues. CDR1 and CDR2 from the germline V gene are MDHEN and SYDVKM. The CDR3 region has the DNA TGTGCCAGCAGCCGCCCCGGGACAGCCTCCTACAATGAGCAGTTCTTC. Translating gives CASSRPGTASYNEQFF.

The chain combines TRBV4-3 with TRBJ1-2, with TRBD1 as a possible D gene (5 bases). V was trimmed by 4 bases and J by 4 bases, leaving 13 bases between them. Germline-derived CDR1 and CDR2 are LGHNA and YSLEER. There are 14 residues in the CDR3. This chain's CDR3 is CASSPLETAYGYTF. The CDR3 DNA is TGCGCCAGCAGCCCTTTAGAGACAGCCTATGGCTACACCTTC.

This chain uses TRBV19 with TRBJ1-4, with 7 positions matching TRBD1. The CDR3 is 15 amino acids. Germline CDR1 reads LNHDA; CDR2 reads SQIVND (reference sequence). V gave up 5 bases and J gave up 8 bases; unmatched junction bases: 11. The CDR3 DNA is TGTGCCAGTAGTCTCCCCGGGACAGTGGACGAAAAACTGTTTTTT. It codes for CASSLPGTVDEKLFF.

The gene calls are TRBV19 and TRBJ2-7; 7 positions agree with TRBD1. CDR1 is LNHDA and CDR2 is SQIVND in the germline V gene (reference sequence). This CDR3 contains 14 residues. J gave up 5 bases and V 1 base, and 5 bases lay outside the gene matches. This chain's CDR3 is CASSIGQGFHEQYF. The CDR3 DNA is TGTGCCAGTAGTATAGGACAGGGTTTCCACGAGCAGTACTTC.

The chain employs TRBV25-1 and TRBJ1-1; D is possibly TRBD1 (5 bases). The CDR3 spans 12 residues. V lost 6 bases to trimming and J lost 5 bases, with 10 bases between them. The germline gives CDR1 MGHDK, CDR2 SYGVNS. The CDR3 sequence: CASRQGYTEAFF. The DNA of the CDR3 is TGTGCCAGCAGGCAGGGCTATACTGAAGCTTTCTTT.

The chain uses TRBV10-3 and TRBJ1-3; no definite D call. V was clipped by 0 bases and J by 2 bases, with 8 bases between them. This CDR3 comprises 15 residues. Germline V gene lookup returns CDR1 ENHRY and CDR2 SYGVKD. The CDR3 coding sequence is TGTGCCATCAGTGAGTCGATGGCGGCTGGAAACACCATATATTTT. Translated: CAISESMAAGNTIYF.

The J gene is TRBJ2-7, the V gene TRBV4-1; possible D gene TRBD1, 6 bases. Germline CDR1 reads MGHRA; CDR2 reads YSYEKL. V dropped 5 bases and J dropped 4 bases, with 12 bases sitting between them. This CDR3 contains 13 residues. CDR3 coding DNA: TGCGCCAGCAGCACGGACAGAAAGTACGAGCAGTACTTC. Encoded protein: CASSTDRKYEQYF.

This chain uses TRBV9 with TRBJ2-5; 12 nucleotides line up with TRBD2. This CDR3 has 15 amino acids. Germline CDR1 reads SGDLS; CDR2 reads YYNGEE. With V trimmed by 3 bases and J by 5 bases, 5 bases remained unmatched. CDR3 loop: CASSGGLAGFETQYF. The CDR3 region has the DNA TGTGCCAGCAGCGGTGGACTAGCGGGGTTTGAGACCCAGTACTTC.

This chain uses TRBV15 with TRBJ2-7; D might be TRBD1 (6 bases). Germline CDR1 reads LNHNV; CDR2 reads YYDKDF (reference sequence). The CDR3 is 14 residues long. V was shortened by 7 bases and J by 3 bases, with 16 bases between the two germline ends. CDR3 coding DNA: TGTGCCACCAAGAGCAGGGGACCCAACTACGAGCAGTACTTC. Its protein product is CATKSRGPNYEQYF.

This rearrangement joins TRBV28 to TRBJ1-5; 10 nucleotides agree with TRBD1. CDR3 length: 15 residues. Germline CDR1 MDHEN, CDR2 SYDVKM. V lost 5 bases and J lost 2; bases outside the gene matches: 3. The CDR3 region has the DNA TGTGCCAGCAGTAGTGGACAGGGGGGCAATCAGCCCCAGCATTTT. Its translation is CASSSGQGGNQPQHF.

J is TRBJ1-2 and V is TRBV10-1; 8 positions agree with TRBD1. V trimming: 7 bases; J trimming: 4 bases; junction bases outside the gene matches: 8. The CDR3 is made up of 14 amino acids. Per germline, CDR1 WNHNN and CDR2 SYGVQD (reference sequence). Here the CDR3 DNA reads TGCGCCAGCACCCCCCAGGGGGCATTCTATGGCTACACCTTC. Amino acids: CASTPQGAFYGYTF.